This T cell receptor (beta chain) emerged from a study of blood T cell repertoires in COVID-19. Sequencing used immunoSEQ multiplex PCR; TCRdb keeps in-frame clones, though not all of them. The sample consists of 68,000 or so clones, roughly nine tenths of them appearing once. The CDR3 extends over 13 amino acids. Germline V gene data show CDR1 as SQVTM and CDR2 as ANQGSEA. The V end was cut by 4 bases, the J end by 5 bases, with 14 bases between. The chain uses TRBV29-1 and TRBJ1-1; TRBD1 might be the D (5 bases). The clonotype was recovered from a man aged 45 to 65 with acute or convalescent COVID-19. The material sequenced was peripheral blood. The CDR3 reads CSVGRREGTEAFF. The CDR3 nucleotides are TGCAGCGTTGGGAGGAGGGAGGGGACTGAAGCTTTCTTT.